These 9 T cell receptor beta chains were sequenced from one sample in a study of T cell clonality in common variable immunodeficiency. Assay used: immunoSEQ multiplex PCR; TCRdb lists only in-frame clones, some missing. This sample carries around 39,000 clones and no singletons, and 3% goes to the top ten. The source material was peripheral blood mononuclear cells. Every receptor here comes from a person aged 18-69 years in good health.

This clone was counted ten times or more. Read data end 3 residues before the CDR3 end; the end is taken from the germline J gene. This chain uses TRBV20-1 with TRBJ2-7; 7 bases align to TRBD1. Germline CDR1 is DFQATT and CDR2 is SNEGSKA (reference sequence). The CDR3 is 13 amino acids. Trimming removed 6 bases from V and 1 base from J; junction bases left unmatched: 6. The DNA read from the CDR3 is TGCAGTGCACCCCGGGACAGTTCCTACGAG. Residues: CSAPRDSSYE. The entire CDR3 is CSAPRDSSYEQYF.

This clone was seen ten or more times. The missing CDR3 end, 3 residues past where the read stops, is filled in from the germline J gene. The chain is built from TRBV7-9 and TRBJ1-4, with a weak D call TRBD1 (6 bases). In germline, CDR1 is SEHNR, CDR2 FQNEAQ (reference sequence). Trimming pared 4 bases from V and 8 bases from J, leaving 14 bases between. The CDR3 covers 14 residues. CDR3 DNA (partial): TGTGCCAGCAGCTCAGGGGCTATCGGGGAAAAA. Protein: CASSSGAIGEK. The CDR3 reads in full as CASSSGAIGEKLFF.

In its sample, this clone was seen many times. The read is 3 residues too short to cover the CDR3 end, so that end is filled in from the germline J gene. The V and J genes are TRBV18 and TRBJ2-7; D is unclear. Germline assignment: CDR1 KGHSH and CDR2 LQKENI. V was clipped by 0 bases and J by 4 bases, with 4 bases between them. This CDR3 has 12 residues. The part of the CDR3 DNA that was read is TGTGCCAGCTCACCACCCGGGTACGAG. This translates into CASSPPGYE. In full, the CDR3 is CASSPPGYEQYF.

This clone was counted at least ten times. Incomplete CDR3 DNA: TGCGCCAGCAAACGGAGCGGGAACTCCTACAATGAG. Encoded protein: CASKRSGNSYNE. The whole CDR3 protein reads CASKRSGNSYNEQFF. This chain uses TRBV5-1 with TRBJ2-1; the match to TRBD2 covers 7 bases. Sequencing ends 3 residues short of the CDR3 end; the germline J gene provides the rest. After removal of 6 bases from V and 0 bases from J, the junction contained 6 bases not matched to a gene. CDR1 SGHRS and CDR2 YFSETQ come from the germline V gene. This CDR3 is 15 amino acids long.

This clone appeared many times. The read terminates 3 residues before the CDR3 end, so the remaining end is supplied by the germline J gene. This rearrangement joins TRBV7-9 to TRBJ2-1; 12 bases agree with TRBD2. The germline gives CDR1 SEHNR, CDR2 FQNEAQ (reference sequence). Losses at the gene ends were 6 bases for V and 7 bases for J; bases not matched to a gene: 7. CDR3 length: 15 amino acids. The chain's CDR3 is CASRLTSGSENEQFF. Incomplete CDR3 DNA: TGTGCCAGCAGGTTGACTAGCGGGAGCGAGAATGAG.

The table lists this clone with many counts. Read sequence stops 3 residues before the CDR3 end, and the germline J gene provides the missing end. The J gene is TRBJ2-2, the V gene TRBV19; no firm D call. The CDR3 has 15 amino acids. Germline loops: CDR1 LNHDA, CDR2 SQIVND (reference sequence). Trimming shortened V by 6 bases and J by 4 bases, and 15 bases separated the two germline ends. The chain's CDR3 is CASSALWAATGELFF. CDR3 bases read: TGTGCCAGTAGCGCTCTATGGGCCGCCACCGGGGAG.

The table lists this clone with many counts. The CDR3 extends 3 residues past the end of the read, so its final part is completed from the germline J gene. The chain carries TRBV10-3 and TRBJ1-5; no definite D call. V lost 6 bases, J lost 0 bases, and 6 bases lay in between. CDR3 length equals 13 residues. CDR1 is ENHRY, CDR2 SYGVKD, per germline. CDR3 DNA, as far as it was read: TGTGCCATCAGGGCGGTTAGCAATCAGCCC. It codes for CAIRAVSNQP. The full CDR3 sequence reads CAIRAVSNQPQHF.

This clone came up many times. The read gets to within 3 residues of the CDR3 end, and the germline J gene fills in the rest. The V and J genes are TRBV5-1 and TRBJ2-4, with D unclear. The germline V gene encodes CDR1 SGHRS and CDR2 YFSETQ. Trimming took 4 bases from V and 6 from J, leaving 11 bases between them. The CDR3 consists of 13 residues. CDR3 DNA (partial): TGCGCCAGCAGCCCCTCCAAGGGAAACATT. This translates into CASSPSKGNI. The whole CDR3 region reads CASSPSKGNIQYF. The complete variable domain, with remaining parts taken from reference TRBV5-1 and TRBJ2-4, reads KAGVTQTPRYLIKTRGQQVTLSCSPISGHRSVSWYQQTPGQGLQFLFEYFSETQRNKGNFPGRFSGRQFSNSRSEMNVSTLELGDSALYLCASSPSKGNIQYFGAGTRLSVL.

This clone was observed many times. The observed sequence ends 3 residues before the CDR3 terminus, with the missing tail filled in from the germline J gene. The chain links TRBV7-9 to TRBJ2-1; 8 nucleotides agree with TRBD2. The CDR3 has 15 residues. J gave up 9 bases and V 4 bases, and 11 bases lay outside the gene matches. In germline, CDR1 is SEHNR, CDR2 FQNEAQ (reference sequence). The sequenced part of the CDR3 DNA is TGTGCCAGCAGCTCAACCGGGACTAGTCTAAGTGAG. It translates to CASSSTGTSLSE. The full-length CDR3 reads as CASSSTGTSLSEQFF. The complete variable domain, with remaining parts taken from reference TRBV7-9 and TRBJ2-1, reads DTGVSQNPRHKITKRGQNVTFRCDPISEHNRLYWYRQTLGQGPEFLTYFQNEAQLEKSRLLSDRFSAERPKGSFSTLEIQRTEQGDSAMYLCASSSTGTSLSEQFFGPGTRLTVL.